The entry below gives a single TCR beta chain sequence along with its context. This receptor's antigen is unknown. It has no much larger one-base neighbor in the sample; base qualities were not kept. These data are taken from a study of regulatory T cells in long-lasting Graves disease (TCRdb year 2021). With regard to the full study: Antithyroid drugs had been taken for less than 3 months by newly diagnosed Graves' disease patients. The study was registered as a clinical trial and conducted in China. A total of approximately 35 samples underwent TCR sequencing: around 13 from persistent and roughly 20 from newly diagnosed Graves' disease patients. This study used TCR sequencing and RNA sequencing of peripheral blood to compare persistent Graves' disease patients against newly diagnosed Graves' disease patients.

The library was prepared using multiplex PCR. Sequenced on an Illumina HiSeq 4000. CDR3 regions were amplified by Arm-PCR with iRepertoire HTBI primers to construct TCR beta libraries. PCR products were gel purified before sequencing. Turning to the authors' computational methods: Across samples, 60 to 75 TRBV and 15 or so TRBJ segments were identified and used for gene usage analysis of CDR3 amino acid clonotypes. COPE and FqMerger were used to merge the filtered high-quality paired reads into contigs. BLAST was used to align contigs to IMGT TRBV, TRBD and TRBJ reference genes, with CDR3 defined following IMGT. Any clonotype with a frequency above 0.1% was counted as a highly expanded clone. Shannon entropy was used to measure repertoire diversity, and the Gini coefficient was used to measure V-J evenness. A clonotype found in more than one individual was treated as public. The public reads were run again by TCRdb, first through fastp at Q25 and then through MiXCR, and only productive beta chains were kept. Merged by CDR3 protein, the rows form single entries marked with the most common genes and DNA. TCRdb, not the authors, supplied the V and J calls. This sample holds under 250,000 distinct CDR3 sequences; around 20% were observed only once. The ten biggest clones cover approximately 15% of the sample.

Taken from cysteine to phenylalanine, the CDR3 has 14 residues. Just CDR3 DNA is preserved here, 42 bases in frame from base 1. V is trimmed back by 1 base and J by 4 bases, and the junction contains 4 bases that no gene match accounts for. Per the germline V gene (reference sequence), DFQATT is the CDR1 and SNEGSKA is the CDR2. What the work shows at the level of the full study, not this receptor alone: Persistent disease showed preferential use of TRBV28, TRBJ1-2 and TRBJ2-5, whereas newly diagnosed disease favored TRBV20-1 and TRBJ2-1. Because the primary lesion, thyroid tissue, could not be accessed, the study looked at peripheral blood alone. Sequencing and analysis were restricted to the TCR beta chain. More public clonotypes were shared among persistent patients (around 2,600) than among newly diagnosed patients (just under 1,000). The small sample size was acknowledged by the authors as a limitation that may reduce accuracy. Persistent Graves' disease patients showed lower TCR Shannon entropy and fewer highly expanded clones than newly diagnosed patients, suggesting clonal expansion.

The label giving this sample's time point can be read as: newly diagnosed GD, antithyroid drugs for less than 3 months. For both TCR sequencing and RNA sequencing, RNA was extracted from PBMCs using TRIzol. The diagnosis of Graves' disease followed American Thyroid Association guidelines. Recruitment of patients was carried out at an endocrinology department in Xi'an, China. Each patient gave approximately 10 milliliters of peripheral blood, collected in an EDTA anticoagulant tube. Ficoll Paque Plus density gradient separation was used to isolate PBMCs, and no additional T cell sorting was done. An Agilent 2100 Bioanalyzer and agarose gel were used to assess RNA quality, and a NanoDrop 2000 was used to measure RNA concentration.

The material sequenced was peripheral blood mononuclear cells (PBMCs), taken at new diagnosis, from a patient treated with antithyroid drugs. The receptor was isolated from a female donor with Graves disease. The chain employs TRBV20-1 and TRBJ1-5, and 7 bases in between align with TRBD1. This receptor carries the CDR3 CSARVQGRNQPQHF. The nucleotide sequence reads as follows: TGCAGTGCTAGAGTACAGGGGAGGAATCAGCCCCAGCATTTT.